These 4 T cell receptor beta chains were all obtained from the same sample, sequenced in a study of CD8+ T cells in alopecia areata. Reverse transcription of extracted RNA yielded cDNA, which provided the sequencing template. Profiling relied on immunoSEQ multiplex PCR, and the TCRdb table lists in-frame clones only, not all of them. The sample shows hundreds of thousands of clones, about 53% of them seen only once. The source was CD4+ T cells sorted from blood, collected at week 0. Receptor source: a human donor with alopecia areata.

The V call is TRBV5-4, the J call TRBJ2-7; no firm D call. Germline V lookup: CDR1 SGHNT, CDR2 YYREEE (reference sequence). The CDR3 totals 14 residues. Between the trimmed V and J ends, which lost 1 base and 6 bases, there was a span of 14 bases. The DNA of the CDR3 is TGTGCCAGCAGCTTGCCCGACCCTCCGGGCGAGCAGTACTTC. The encoded protein is CASSLPDPPGEQYF. Drawing the rest from reference TRBV5-4 and TRBJ2-7, the complete variable domain is ETGVTQSPTHLIKTRGQQVTLRCSSQSGHNTVSWYQQALGQGPQFIFQYYREEENGRGNFPPRFSGLQFPNYSSELNVNALELDDSALYLCASSLPDPPGEQYFGPGTRLTVT.

The sample holds a few counts of this clone. The gene calls are TRBV9 and TRBJ2-5; D not resolved. Per the germline V gene, CDR1 is SGDLS and CDR2 is YYNGEE. The V end lost 2 bases, the J end lost 2 bases, and 13 bases lay between the germline ends. This CDR3 comprises 15 residues. CDR3 sequence: CASSVPPPGQETQYF. The CDR3 DNA follows: TGTGCCAGCAGCGTCCCACCCCCGGGTCAAGAGACCCAGTACTTC.

In this sample, this clone turned up a few times. The CDR3 DNA follows: TGTGCCAGCGGGACTAGCGGGGGTTCCGGCGAGCAGTACTTC. Its protein product is CASGTSGGSGEQYF. J is TRBJ2-7 and V is TRBV7-9, with 14 nucleotides matching TRBD2. The V segment lost 8 bases and the J segment 6 bases; nucleotides outside the gene matches: 6. Germline CDR1 SEHNR, CDR2 FQNEAQ (reference sequence). The CDR3 spans 14 residues.

The chain is built from TRBV5-4 and TRBJ2-1; D possibly corresponds to TRBD2 (6 bases). This CDR3 has 16 residues. V lost 3 bases to trimming and J lost 7 bases, with 20 bases between them. Germline V gives CDR1 SGHNT, CDR2 YYREEE (reference sequence). The CDR3: CASSWGTSGGPNEQFF. In DNA, the CDR3 is TGTGCCAGCAGCTGGGGGACTTCGGGCGGTCCAAATGAGCAGTTCTTC.